Presented here are 20 T cell receptor beta chains from one specimen sequenced in a study of low-dose radiotherapy and immunotherapy resistance in tumors. TRAV- and TRBV-specific primers, spanning alpha and beta chains, primed first-strand cDNA. Amplification of TCRs used a constant-region primer and V-primer adapter for approximately 19 PCR cycles. Via MiXCR, TCRdb re-called the reads, giving one row per CDR3 protein. Of approximately 90,000 distinct CDR3 sequences in the sample, 9.4% were seen once. The time point is: before trial treatment. This specimen was PBMCs, taken before treatment. The receptors derive from a male donor with prostate cancer.

The table lists this clonotype with many counts. The V call is TRBV5-1, the J call TRBJ2-7, with D possibly matching TRBD1 (5 bases). The CDR3 totals 15 residues. Trimming shortened V by 5 bases and J by 2 bases, and 17 bases separated the two germline ends. Germline CDR1 reads SGHRS; CDR2 reads YFSETQ. The CDR3 nucleotides are TGCGCCAGCAGAGATGACAAGGGGTTGACCTACGAGCAGTACTTC. Its translation is CASRDDKGLTYEQYF.

This clonotype was counted between two and nine times. The chain recombines TRBV5-4 with TRBJ1-5; D gene uncertain. V shed 0 bases and J shed 5 bases, with 6 bases lying between them. The CDR3 runs to 13 residues. Germline-derived CDR1 and CDR2 are SGHNT and YYREEE (reference sequence). CDR3 bases: TGTGCCAGCAGCTTGGCCTTAGATCAGCCCCAGCATTTT. Protein: CASSLALDQPQHF.

There are many counts of this clonotype. The V gene is TRBV28, the J gene TRBJ2-1; TRBD2 matches 13 bases. Germline loops: CDR1 MDHEN, CDR2 SYDVKM. The CDR3 runs 20 residues. The junction had 16 bases not matched to a gene; V was cut back by 6 bases and J by 2 bases. The CDR3 DNA sequence: TGTGCCAGCAGGCGGATACAGGGGATGACTAGCGGGGGGACCTACAATGAGCAGTTCTTC. This codes for CASRRIQGMTSGGTYNEQFF.

This clonotype was observed at least ten times. The CDR3 DNA sequence: TGTGCCAGCAGCCGGAGCTCTAGCGGGAGAGGGGAGACCCAGTACTTC. Its protein is CASSRSSSGRGETQYF. The genes are TRBV6-2 or TRBV6-3 and TRBJ2-5; 10 positions match TRBD2. The CDR3 loop spans 16 amino acids. Germline CDR1 is MNHEY and CDR2 is SVGEGT. Germline trimming cut 6 bases from V and 5 bases from J; bases unmatched to any gene: 12.

The chain carries TRBV7-9 and TRBJ2-2, with 7 bases fitting TRBD2. CDR1 SEHNR and CDR2 FQNEAQ come from the germline V gene (reference sequence). CDR3 length: 16 residues. With 1 base clipped from V and 1 base from J, the junction kept 3 bases outside the gene matches. CDR3 nucleotide sequence: TGTGCCAGCAGCTTAGGGCTAGCGGAGAACACCGGGGAGCTGTTTTTT. This gives the protein CASSLGLAENTGELFF.

This clonotype showed up many times. The chain uses TRBV5-1 and TRBJ2-1; 14 bases line up with TRBD2. The trim removed 5 bases at V and 6 bases at J, leaving 4 bases unmatched. Germline V gene lookup returns CDR1 SGHRS and CDR2 YFSETQ. The length of the CDR3 is 15 residues. CDR3 sequence reads: CASRRGLAGVNEQFF. The CDR3 DNA is TGCGCCAGCAGGCGGGGACTAGCGGGAGTCAATGAGCAGTTCTTC.

This clonotype was detected ten times or more. The chain carries TRBV9 and TRBJ2-4; TRBD2 matches at 14 bases. This CDR3 region has 14 residues. V shed 3 bases, J shed 13 bases, and the junction held 6 bases outside the gene matches. Germline V gene data show CDR1 as SGDLS and CDR2 as YYNGEE. The CDR3 bases are TGTGCCAGCAGCGCGGGACTAGCGGGAGTCGAACAGTACTTC. Its translation is CASSAGLAGVEQYF.

This clonotype was recorded at least ten times. The rearrangement uses TRBV6-2 or TRBV6-3 and TRBJ2-3; 10 nucleotides match TRBD2. Germline V gene lookup returns CDR1 MNHEY and CDR2 SVGEGT. Trimming at V came to 10 bases and at J to 3 bases, leaving 7 bases not matched to a gene. This CDR3 contains 14 residues. CDR3 nucleotide sequence: TGTGCCAACCAGCGGGAGGGGGGGACAGATACGCAGTATTTT. Translation gives CANQREGGTDTQYF.

This clonotype is a singleton in its sample. The rearrangement links TRBV6-5 to TRBJ2-5; no clear D gene. V lost 2 bases and J lost 3, with 19 bases in between. Germline CDR1 MNHEY, CDR2 SVGAGI. The CDR3 is 17 amino acids. CDR3 coding DNA: TGTGCCAGCAGTTACGTCTCCTCAAGGGCTGGGGAAGAGACCCAGTACTTC. It translates to CASSYVSSRAGEETQYF.

This clonotype was picked up many times. V is TRBV7-9 and J is TRBJ2-7; 11 bases match TRBD1. This CDR3 contains 16 residues. The germline gives CDR1 SEHNR, CDR2 FQNEAQ (reference sequence). J lost 4 bases, V lost 5 bases, and 10 bases had no gene match. CDR3 DNA: TGTGCCAGCAGCGCGGGACCGGGACAGGGGGGGTACGAGCAGTACTTC. Its translation is CASSAGPGQGGYEQYF.

Many counts were recorded for this clonotype. The V gene is TRBV5-1, the J gene TRBJ2-2; TRBD1 matches at 7 bases. Germline V gives CDR1 SGHRS, CDR2 YFSETQ. The CDR3 contains 16 residues. V was pared by 4 bases and J by 0 bases, with 6 bases of the junction left unmatched. As DNA, the CDR3 is TGCGCCAGCAGCAGGAGGACAGGAACGAACACCGGGGAGCTGTTTTTT. Protein product: CASSRRTGTNTGELFF.

Note on this clonotype: A much larger clone differs by one base, so this may be a read error. This chain joins TRBV7-2 and TRBJ2-1; TRBD2 might be the D (6 bases). CDR1 and CDR2 (germline): SGHTA, FQGNSA. The CDR3 has 13 amino acids. In DNA form, the CDR3 reads TGTGCCAGCGGCTTTTCCCGGGAGAATGAGCAGTTCTTC. It codes for CASGFSRENEQFF.

This clonotype was counted at least ten times. The rearrangement joins TRBV5-1 to TRBJ2-1; 8 bases agree with TRBD2. The germline V gene encodes CDR1 SGHRS and CDR2 YFSETQ. V gave up 4 bases and J gave up 3 bases; unmatched junction bases: 6. The CDR3 has 15 residues. The CDR3 loop reads CASSRTAGDYNEQFF. The CDR3 DNA reads TGCGCCAGCAGCCGGACAGCGGGGGACTACAATGAGCAGTTCTTC. The entire variable domain, with the rest obtained from reference TRBV5-1 and TRBJ2-1, is as follows: KAGVTQTPRYLIKTRGQQVTLSCSPISGHRSVSWYQQTPGQGLQFLFEYFSETQRNKGNFPGRFSGRQFSNSRSEMNVSTLELGDSALYLCASSRTAGDYNEQFFGPGTRLTVL.

This clonotype was seen ten or more times. The J gene is TRBJ1-1, the V gene TRBV19, with D unclear. In germline, CDR1 is LNHDA, CDR2 SQIVND (reference sequence). Trimming shortened V by 3 bases and J by 1 base, and 18 bases separated the two germline ends. This CDR3 is 17 amino acids long. The CDR3 sequence: CASSIRSYSRRNTEAFF. The CDR3 coding sequence is TGTGCCAGTAGTATTAGGTCTTATTCTAGGAGGAACACTGAAGCTTTCTTT.

In its sample, this clonotype was seen many times. This may stem from a read error, because a much larger clone lies one nucleotide away. This chain joins TRBV5-1 and TRBJ2-2; tentatively, D is TRBD2 (5 bases). V gave up 5 bases and J gave up 1 base, with 6 bases separating them. This CDR3 contains 13 residues. CDR1 and CDR2 (germline): SGHRS, YFSETQ. CDR3 bases: TGCGCCAGCAGAGGAGGGAACACCGGGGAGCTGTTTTTT. Amino acids: CASRGGNTGELFF.

This clonotype was recorded many times. The chain joins TRBV28 to TRBJ2-3; TRBD2 aligns across 12 bases. The CDR3 totals 16 residues. V gave up 6 bases and J gave up 6 bases; unmatched junction bases: 10. Germline V gene data show CDR1 as MDHEN and CDR2 as SYDVKM. CDR3 in amino acids: CASSFLQGLAGDTQYF. CDR3 in DNA: TGTGCCAGCAGCTTCCTACAAGGACTAGCGGGGGATACGCAGTATTTT.

Remarks on this clonotype: A much larger clone differs by one base, so this may be a read error. This chain uses TRBV7-2 with TRBJ1-6, with a tentative D call TRBD1 (5 bases). CDR3 length equals 15 residues. CDR1 and CDR2 (germline): SGHTA, FQGNSA. The CDR3 nucleotides read TGTGCCAGCAGCGCCGCGGAGGGGTCAAATTCACCCTTCCACTTT. Translation: CASSAAEGSNSPFHF.

The chain joins TRBV20-1 to TRBJ2-3; either TRBD1 or TRBD2 may fit D (5 bases each). CDR1 and CDR2 (germline): DFQATT, SNEGSKA (reference sequence). The CDR3 has 14 amino acids. Trimming left V 1 base short and J 3 bases short, with 11 bases between. CDR3 region: CSARGGVRTDTQYF. The CDR3 DNA reads TGCAGTGCTAGAGGAGGGGTCCGGACAGATACGCAGTATTTT.

This clonotype was observed at least ten times. This chain joins TRBV10-3 and TRBJ2-1; D gene unclear. Trimming shortened V by 2 bases and J by 5 bases, and 1 base separated the two germline ends. The length of the CDR3 is 11 residues. CDR1 and CDR2 (germline): ENHRY, SYGVKD. Here the CDR3 DNA reads TGTGCCATCAGTGAGGACAATGAGCAGTTCTTC. Its translation: CAISEDNEQFF.

This clonotype has ten or more counts. This rearrangement joins TRBV5-8 to TRBJ2-5; no reliable D call. Germline V gives CDR1 SGHTS, CDR2 YDEGEE. The CDR3 length is 14 residues. V shed 2 bases and J shed 2 bases, with 10 bases lying between them. CDR3 loop: CASSLGVPQETQYF. CDR3 nucleotides: TGTGCCAGCAGCTTAGGTGTGCCACAAGAGACCCAGTACTTC.